This T cell receptor beta chain is from a study of control samples from healthy donors and cancer patients. V lost 4 bases and J lost 7; bases outside the gene matches: 4. The CDR3 spans 13 residues. Looked up from germline, CDR1 is SGHRS and CDR2 is YFSETQ. Produced via immunoSEQ multiplex PCR; TCRdb's table is partial and in-frame only. The profile shows under 300,000 clones, roughly 82% of them singletons. Input material: PBMCs. The chain combines TRBV5-1 with TRBJ1-5, with 8 bases matching TRBD1. The source of this sequence is a woman aged 60-75 years with lung cancer. CDR3 protein: CASSLDREQPQHF. In DNA form, the CDR3 reads TGCGCCAGCAGCCTGGACAGGGAGCAGCCCCAGCATTTT.